This T cell receptor (beta chain) was captured in a study of T cell changes during pregnancy in multiple sclerosis. Generated by immunoSEQ multiplex PCR, the TCRdb table keeps only in-frame clones and is missing some. The table lists 90,000 to 100,000 clones, roughly 90% of them singletons, with more than 1.5% in the top ten. The germline CDR1 and CDR2 sequences are SGHTA and FQGNSA. This CDR3 contains 15 residues. The V end lost 1 base, the J end lost 7 bases, and 14 bases lay between the germline ends. The sequence came from a female donor with multiple sclerosis, enrolled in a pregnancy study. This sequence joins TRBV7-2 and TRBJ1-5; tentatively, D is TRBD1 (6 bases). The starting material was peripheral blood, obtained in the first trimester of pregnancy. The CDR3 sequence is CASSLGRAGDQPQHF. The CDR3 DNA follows: TGTGCCAGCAGCTTAGGTCGGGCAGGGGACCAGCCCCAGCATTTT.